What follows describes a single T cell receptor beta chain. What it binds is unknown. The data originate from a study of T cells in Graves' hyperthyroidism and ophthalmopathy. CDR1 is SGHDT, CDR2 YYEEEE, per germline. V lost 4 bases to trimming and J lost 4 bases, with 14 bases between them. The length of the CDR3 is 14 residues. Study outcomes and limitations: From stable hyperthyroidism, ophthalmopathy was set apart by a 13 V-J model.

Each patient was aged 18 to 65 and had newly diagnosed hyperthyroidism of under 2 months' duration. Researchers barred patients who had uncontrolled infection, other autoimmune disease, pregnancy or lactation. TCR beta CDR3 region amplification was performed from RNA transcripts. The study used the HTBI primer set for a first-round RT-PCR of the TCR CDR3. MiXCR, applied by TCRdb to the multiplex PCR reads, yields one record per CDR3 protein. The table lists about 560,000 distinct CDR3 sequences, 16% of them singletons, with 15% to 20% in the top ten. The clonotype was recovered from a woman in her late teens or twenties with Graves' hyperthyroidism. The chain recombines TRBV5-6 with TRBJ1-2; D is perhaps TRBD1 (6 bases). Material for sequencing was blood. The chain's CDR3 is CASSEVQGIYGYTF. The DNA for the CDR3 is TGTGCCAGCAGCGAGGTACAGGGTATCTATGGCTACACCTTC.